These 15 T cell receptor beta chains share one sample of origin, sequenced in a study of T-cell reconstitution after alpha-beta-depleted transplantation in children. Molecular barcoding with unique molecular identifiers was used for the TCRbeta library. TCRdb processed the PCR reads anew with MiXCR; each CDR3 protein has one entry. This table has around 360,000 distinct CDR3 sequences, 10% appearing once. The sample in question was PBMCs from the stem cell graft donor, obtained from the stem cell graft. Every receptor here comes from a human donor who donated a stem cell graft to a child with acute lymphoblastic leukemia.

The genes are TRBV20-1 and TRBJ1-5, with a weak D call TRBD1 (5 bases). V was trimmed by 3 bases and J by 3 bases, leaving 21 bases between them. CDR1 is DFQATT, CDR2 SNEGSKA, per germline (reference sequence). CDR3 size: 17 residues. As DNA, the CDR3 is TGCAGTGCTAGGTTGAAAAACGCGGGCAGGGCCAATCAGCCCCAGCATTTT. As protein: CSARLKNAGRANQPQHF.

This clonotype was seen at least ten times. The junction differs from germline at one of its ends, possibly a read error. The V call is TRBV7-7, the J call TRBJ2-5; D possibly corresponds to TRBD1 (6 bases). Germline assignment: CDR1 SSHAT and CDR2 FNYEAQ (reference sequence). CDR3 size: 14 residues. The CDR3 DNA follows: TGTGCTAGCAGCTTTCAGGGGCCCCAAGAGACCCAGTACTTC. Its translation is CASSFQGPQETQYF.

The chain joins TRBV6-2 or TRBV6-3 to TRBJ2-6; no clear D. Germline CDR1 is MNHEY and CDR2 is SVGEGT. The CDR3 length is 16 residues. Between the trimmed V and J ends, which lost 2 bases and 0 bases, there was a span of 8 bases. The CDR3 coding sequence is TGTGCCAGCAGTTACGATGGATACTCTGGGGCCAACGTCCTGACTTTC. Its translation: CASSYDGYSGANVLTF.

In this sample, this clonotype turned up many times. The V gene is TRBV29-1, the J gene TRBJ2-3; TRBD1 is a possible D gene (5 bases). The germline V and J ends were trimmed by 7 bases and 2 bases, with 16 bases remaining between them. This CDR3 contains 14 residues. CDR1 SQVTM and CDR2 ANQGSEA come from the germline V gene. The DNA of the CDR3 is TGCAGCGCTACTCAGGGTGTTACCACAGATACGCAGTATTTT. Translation gives CSATQGVTTDTQYF.

The chain recombines TRBV5-1 with TRBJ2-7; D unclear. Trimming shortened V by 0 bases and J by 2 bases, and 9 bases separated the two germline ends. The CDR3 totals 14 residues. The germline gives CDR1 SGHRS, CDR2 YFSETQ. The CDR3 DNA reads as TGCGCCAGCAGCTTGGCGGGCCACCCCTACGAGCAGTACTTC. It specifies CASSLAGHPYEQYF. Together with reference TRBV5-1 and TRBJ2-7, the CDR3 gives the full variable domain: KAGVTQTPRYLIKTRGQQVTLSCSPISGHRSVSWYQQTPGQGLQFLFEYFSETQRNKGNFPGRFSGRQFSNSRSEMNVSTLELGDSALYLCASSLAGHPYEQYFGPGTRLTVT.

This clonotype showed up just a few times. The chain joins TRBV12-3 or TRBV12-4 to TRBJ2-7; 8 bases agree with TRBD2. The CDR3 runs 20 residues. V was pared by 1 base and J by 4 bases, with 21 bases of the junction left unmatched. The CDR3 here is CASSLGRAGGLIYDRYEQYF. The CDR3 DNA reads as TGTGCCAGCAGTTTAGGGCGTGCGGGAGGCTTAATCTATGACCGTTACGAGCAGTACTTC.

This clonotype appeared many times. DNA of the CDR3: TGCGCCAGCAGCATTGCGGGACCCTCAGTGACAGATACGCAGTATTTT. Its protein is CASSIAGPSVTDTQYF. The V gene is TRBV5-1, the J gene TRBJ2-3; D is possibly TRBD2 (6 bases). V dropped 4 bases and J dropped 3 bases, with 18 bases sitting between them. The CDR3 has 16 amino acids. CDR1 is SGHRS, CDR2 YFSETQ, per germline.

This clonotype was picked up many times. J is TRBJ2-3 and V is TRBV7-2; 11 positions agree with TRBD2. Germline CDR1 and CDR2: SGHTA and FQGNSA. V lost 1 base and J lost 2; bases outside the gene matches: 5. This CDR3 contains 17 residues. The CDR3 protein is CASSLGVAGGFTDTQYF. In DNA, the CDR3 is TGTGCCAGCAGCTTAGGCGTAGCGGGAGGGTTCACAGATACGCAGTATTTT.

In this sample, this clonotype turned up a few times. V gene TRBV12-3 or TRBV12-4 combines with J gene TRBJ2-5; D uncertain. Trimming stripped 3 bases from V and 4 bases from J, with 9 bases between. The CDR3 spans 13 residues. The CDR3 is CASSLRPGETQYF. CDR3 nucleotide sequence: TGTGCCAGCAGTTTGAGGCCGGGAGAGACCCAGTACTTC.

The rearrangement links TRBV7-3 to TRBJ2-1, with 15 bases aligning to TRBD2. From germline, CDR1 is SGHTA and CDR2 FQGTGA. This CDR3 contains 18 residues. V lost 5 bases to trimming and J lost 13 bases; unmatched junction nucleotides: 18. Here the CDR3 reads CASSRTGGLGLAGGEQFF. In nucleotides, the CDR3 is TGTGCCAGCAGCCGCACAGGGGGCTTAGGACTAGCGGGAGGGGAACAGTTCTTC.

The chain combines TRBV29-1 with TRBJ2-7; possible D gene TRBD2, 6 bases. The CDR3 is made up of 14 amino acids. Trimming cost V 1 base and J 3 bases, with 13 bases left between them. The germline V gene encodes CDR1 SQVTM and CDR2 ANQGSEA. CDR3 nucleotide sequence: TGCAGCGTTGAAGCCCGCCCCGGGAGCTACGAGCAGTACTTC. This sequence encodes CSVEARPGSYEQYF.

In its sample, this clonotype was seen a few times. This chain uses TRBV2 with TRBJ2-3, with no clear D. Germline values: CDR1 SNHLY, CDR2 FYNNEI. Between the trimmed V and J ends, which lost 4 bases and 5 bases, there was a span of 4 bases. This CDR3 is built from 11 residues. In DNA, the CDR3 is TGTGCCAGCAGTGTTAAAGATACGCAGTATTTT. Protein sequence: CASSVKDTQYF.

This clonotype turned up a few times. This chain joins TRBV12-5 and TRBJ2-6; D is unclear. In germline, CDR1 is LGHNT, CDR2 FRNRAP. The CDR3 runs 12 residues. The V and J ends lost 3 bases and 14 bases respectively, with 11 bases between them. CDR3 nucleotide sequence: TGTGCTAGTGGTTTAGGACGCTCATTCCTGACTTTC. This encodes CASGLGRSFLTF.

This clonotype has more than one count but fewer than ten. CDR3 bases: TGCGCCAGCAGCTTGGGCTGGGGACAGGGGGCCCACGAGCAGTACTTC. It translates to CASSLGWGQGAHEQYF. V gene TRBV5-1 combines with J gene TRBJ2-7; 12 bases line up with TRBD1. The length of the CDR3 is 16 residues. Germline CDR1 SGHRS, CDR2 YFSETQ. V shed 0 bases and J 5 bases; nucleotides not matched to a gene: 6.

Notes on this clonotype: This may arise from a read error, as a much more abundant clone is one base away. The chain couples TRBV6-6 to TRBJ2-7, with D perhaps assigned TRBD1 or TRBD2 (5 bases each). CDR3 length: 13 amino acids. Germline loops: CDR1 MNHNY, CDR2 SVGAGI (reference sequence). The CDR3 bases are TGTTCCTCCCAGAGGGGCAGCTCCTACGAGCAGTACTTC. Translating gives CSSQRGSSYEQYF.